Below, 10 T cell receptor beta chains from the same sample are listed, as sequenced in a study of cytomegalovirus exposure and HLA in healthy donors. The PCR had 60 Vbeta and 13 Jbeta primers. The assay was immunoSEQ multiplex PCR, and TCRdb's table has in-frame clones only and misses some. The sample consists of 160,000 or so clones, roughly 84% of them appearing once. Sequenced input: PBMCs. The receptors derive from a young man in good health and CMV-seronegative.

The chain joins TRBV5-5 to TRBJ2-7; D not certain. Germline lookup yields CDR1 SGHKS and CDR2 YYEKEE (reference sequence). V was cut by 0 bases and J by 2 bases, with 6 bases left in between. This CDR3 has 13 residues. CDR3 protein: CASSLASTYEQYF. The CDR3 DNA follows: TGTGCCAGCAGCTTGGCGAGTACCTACGAGCAGTACTTC.

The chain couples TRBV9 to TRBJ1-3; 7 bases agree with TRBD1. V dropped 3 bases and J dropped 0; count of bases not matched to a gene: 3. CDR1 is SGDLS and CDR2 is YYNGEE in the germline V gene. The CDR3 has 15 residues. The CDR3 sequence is CASSDGTVSGNTIYF. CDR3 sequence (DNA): TGTGCCAGCAGCGATGGGACAGTCTCTGGAAACACCATATATTTT.

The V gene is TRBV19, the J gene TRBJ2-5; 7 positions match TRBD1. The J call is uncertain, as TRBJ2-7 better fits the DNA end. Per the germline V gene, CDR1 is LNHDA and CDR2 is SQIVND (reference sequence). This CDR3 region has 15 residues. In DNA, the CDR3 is TGTGCCAGTAGTATAGAAGGGGGCCCCCCCTACGAGCAGTACTTC. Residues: CASSIEGGPPYEQYF.

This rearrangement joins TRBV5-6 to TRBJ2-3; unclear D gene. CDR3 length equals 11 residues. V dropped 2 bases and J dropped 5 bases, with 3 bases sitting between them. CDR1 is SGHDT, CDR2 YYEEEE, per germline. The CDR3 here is CASSFRDTQYF. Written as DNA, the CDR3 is TGTGCCAGCAGCTTCCGAGATACGCAGTATTTT.

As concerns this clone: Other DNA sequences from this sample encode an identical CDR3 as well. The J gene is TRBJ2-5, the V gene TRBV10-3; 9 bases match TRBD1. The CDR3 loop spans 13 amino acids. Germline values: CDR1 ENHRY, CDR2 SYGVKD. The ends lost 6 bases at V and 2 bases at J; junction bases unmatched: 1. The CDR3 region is CAISGTGQETQYF. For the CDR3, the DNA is TGTGCCATCAGCGGGACAGGGCAAGAGACCCAGTACTTC.

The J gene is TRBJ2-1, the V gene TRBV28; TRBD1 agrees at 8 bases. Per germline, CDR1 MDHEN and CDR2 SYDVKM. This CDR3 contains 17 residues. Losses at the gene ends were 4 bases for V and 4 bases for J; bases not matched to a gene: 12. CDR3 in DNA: TGTGCCAGCAGTTCAAGAATTTCGGGACAGGCGTACAATGAGCAGTTCTTC. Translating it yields CASSSRISGQAYNEQFF.

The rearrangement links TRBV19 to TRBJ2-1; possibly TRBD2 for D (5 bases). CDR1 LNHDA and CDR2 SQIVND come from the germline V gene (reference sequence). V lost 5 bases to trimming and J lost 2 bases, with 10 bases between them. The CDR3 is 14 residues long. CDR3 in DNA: TGTGCCAGTAGTCCTAGCTGGACCTACAATGAGCAGTTCTTC. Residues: CASSPSWTYNEQFF.

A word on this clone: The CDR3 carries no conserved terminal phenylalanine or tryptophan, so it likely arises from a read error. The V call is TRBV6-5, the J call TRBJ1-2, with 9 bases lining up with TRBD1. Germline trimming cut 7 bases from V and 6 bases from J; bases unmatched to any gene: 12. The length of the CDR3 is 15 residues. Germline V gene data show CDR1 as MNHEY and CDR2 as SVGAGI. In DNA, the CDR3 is TGTGCCAGCATCCATCCCGGACAGGGGAGGAATGGCTACACCCTC. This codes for CASIHPGQGRNGYTL.

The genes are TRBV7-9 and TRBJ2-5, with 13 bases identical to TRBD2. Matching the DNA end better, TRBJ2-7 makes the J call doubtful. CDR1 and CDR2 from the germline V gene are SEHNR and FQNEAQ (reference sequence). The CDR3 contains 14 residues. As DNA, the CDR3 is TGTGCCAGCAGCCTAACTAGCGGGAGGGACGAGCAGTACTTC. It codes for CASSLTSGRDEQYF.

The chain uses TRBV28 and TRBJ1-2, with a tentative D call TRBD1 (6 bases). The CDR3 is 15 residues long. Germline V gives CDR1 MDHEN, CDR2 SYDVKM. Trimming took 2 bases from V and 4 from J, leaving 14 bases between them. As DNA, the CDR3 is TGTGCCAGCAGTTTAGACCGGGGGGGGCCCTATGGCTACACCTTC. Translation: CASSLDRGGPYGYTF.